The present TCR beta chain was sequenced within a study of cytomegalovirus exposure and HLA in healthy donors (dated by TCRdb to 2016 to 2017). Looking at the study overall: An earlier analysis of roughly 630 of the donors reported 250 to 350 Gb of sequence data and approximately 110 million unique TCR beta sequences from about 179 million T cells. The study was designed to test whether signatures of past pathogen exposure could be identified by cataloging public T cell receptors. Across 300 to 500 genotyped donors of the cohort, an average of approximately 240,000 unique TCR beta nucleotide sequences per donor were sequenced, and around 19% of those sequences were non-productive. A later genetic analysis used genome-wide SNP genotypes for about 65% of the 666 donors, treating that subset as a discovery cohort. Every repertoire in the discovery cohort had been generated on one and the same sequencing platform. Because of strong linkage in the cohort, roughly five DR-DQ haplotypes were treated as single units for association and clustering. Using immunosequencing, the study profiled T cell repertoires from 550 to 750 subjects and related those repertoires to cytomegalovirus serostatus. The number of typed donors differed by locus: about 620-630 for A, B, C, DRB1 and DQB1; about 520 for DQA1; around 610 for DPA1; and some 450 for DPB1. Both class I and class II loci were covered by HLA typing, at four-digit resolution. Among the roughly 410 genotyped donors, approximately 82% belonged to the genetic ancestry cluster associated with self-reported Caucasian donors. In an earlier analysis of roughly 580 of the donors, high-throughput TCR beta sequencing was used to judge whether each TCR beta V gene segment behaved as functional or pseudogenic. A later analysis re-examined previously published TCR beta repertoires from several hundred donors and added high-resolution HLA genotyping to investigate patterns of TCR occurrence. An early release covering about 600 HLA-typed donors comprised approximately 290 gigabases of sequencing data and roughly 85 million unique TCR sequences. Donor age, sex, ethnicity and CMV serostatus were compiled together with the repertoire data. The study combined high-throughput TCR immunosequencing, statistical association of individual TCRs with disease status, and machine learning to predict cytomegalovirus infection status. Besides the first cohort of about 730 subjects, a separate validation cohort made up of roughly 120 different subjects was used. In the later analysis, no new phenotypic data were used to find candidate immune exposures; instead, reliance was placed on TCR beta sequences and their occurrence across donors. Summary of the overall study and its limitations: In a later analysis, most CMV-associated TCR beta chains were found to appear HLA-restricted, with HLA associations seemingly driven largely by CMV exposure. In the study, 150 to 200 TCR beta chains were listed as associated with cytomegalovirus. A later analysis reported that several top co-occurrence clusters appeared linked to parvovirus B19, influenza, CMV and Epstein-Barr virus. A later analysis found that HLA-associated TCR beta chains were more clonally expanded and had lower generation probabilities than equally common non-associated chains. At a false discovery rate of 0.05, a later analysis linked about 17,000 TCR beta sequences to specific HLA alleles. In a later analysis, TCR association rates were found to vary across HLA loci, with the most associated TCRs seen for DRB1 alleles and the fewest for HLA-C alleles. In vitro tests confirmed that a few of the cytomegalovirus-associated TCR beta chains recognize cytomegalovirus antigens. Correlated functional status among segregating V segments might reflect linkage disequilibrium, but an unknown experimental factor could not be ruled out. The earlier analysis of approximately 540 of the donors excluded roughly 17 rarely observed V segments, including chromosome 9 orphons, because counts were too low. A further reported finding was that TCR beta sequences accurately predicted the HLA-A and HLA-B alleles for most subjects in the first cohort. A group of highly shared sequence variants was considered likely to be a technical artifact of the sequencing pipeline. When HLA alleles, especially DR and DQ, strongly co-occurred, TCR associations were difficult to assign to individual alleles. This cohort had only TCR beta chains sequenced, and the lack of alpha or paired-chain data limited which features could be detected. Across donors, most TCR sequences were observed very rarely, whereas some public TCRs were present in many individuals. According to a later genetic analysis, donors in an Asian-associated ancestry cluster had fewer N-insertions in productive TCRs than the roughly 670-donor mean. Cytomegalovirus status was reported to be diagnosed by the classifier with high specificity and sensitivity in both the original and validation cohorts. An earlier analysis of several hundred of the donors showed that most TCR beta V segments appeared in productive rearrangements either about 90% or about 30% of the time, which broadly matched IMGT annotations. Roughly uniform sequencing depth across donors was assumed in presence/absence analyses, although this assumption may not hold. Because the 87-base-pair reads could not distinguish some IMGT-functional V segments, including TRBV6-2 and TRBV6-3, those segments were excluded. A later genetic analysis associated a missense DCLRE1C variant with V-gene and J-gene trimming of TCR beta chains, and an independent cohort replicated the association. CMV serostatus was the only immune exposure information available for the cohort. Because HLA typing was missing for some donors at each locus, association tests included only the typed subset. The authors suggested that the approach could potentially be generalized to other disease states and immunological phenotypes.

The receptor library was made with the immunoSEQ multiplex PCR assay. For the multiplex PCR, a mixture combining 60 forward primers for TCR Vbeta segments and 13 reverse primers for TCR Jbeta segments was used. The CDR3 region of rearranged TCR beta genes was amplified from genomic DNA by a multiplex PCR assay. The Illumina HiSeq System was used to sequence the amplified TCR beta libraries as 87-base-pair reads. Under the source paper's analysis protocol: In a later analysis, roughly 80 million unique TCR beta chains were counted across the approximately 640 repertoires, and roughly 9.9 million of these chains were shared by at least two donors. Raw reads were error-corrected and collapsed into unique sequences with a nearest-neighbor algorithm that merged closely related sequences to remove PCR and sequencing errors. V, D and J gene segments were assigned by aligning CDR3 sequences to IMGT reference sequences. For a sequence to be retained, a match of at least six nucleotides to both a V gene segment and a J gene segment was required. Rearrangements were called productive when the CDR3 lacked stop codons and stayed in frame with V and J; all others were non-productive. Following IMGT convention, CDR3 was defined as the stretch from the second conserved V-encoded cysteine to the conserved J-encoded phenylalanine. In an earlier analysis of more than 550 of the donors, sequences lacking an unambiguous match to a single V gene segment were excluded. An earlier analysis of several hundred of the donors called V segments functional above 56.7% productive rearrangements and segregating when the between-donor standard deviation exceeded 5%. A statistical classification framework was built to diagnose cytomegalovirus status from the catalog of TCR beta chain sequences. In a later analysis, V and J genes were assigned by comparing TCR nucleotide sequences against IMGT/GENE-DB human TR gene sequences. A later analysis assigned CDR3 sequences and most-parsimonious VDJ recombination scenarios with the TCRdist pipeline. In a later analysis, each TCR beta chain was defined by its CDR3 amino acid sequence together with its V-gene family, and reads lacking a unique V-gene family were excluded. As a way to deal with suspected cross-contamination and a sequencing artifact, a later analysis dropped under 600 nucleotide sequences that were highly shared and had low generation probability. For each public chain, a later analysis derived a clonal expansion index from normalized ranks of inferred template counts within each repertoire. In a later analysis, generation probabilities were computed with a VDJ recombination model fitted to out-of-frame rearrangements, and the resulting probabilities were checked against IGoR. In a later analysis, hypergeometric tests were used to score TCR-TCR, TCR-HLA and TCR-CMV co-occurrence, with a repertoire-size bias correction applied to TCR pairs. A later analysis estimated false discovery rates by permuting HLA or CMV assignments 20 times. A later analysis grouped co-occurring TCRs with DBSCAN, adding TCRdist sequence similarity when clustering within HLA-allele-positive subsets. Co-occurrence clustering excluded repertoires with fewer than 30,000 or more than 120,000 public chains, plus five with anomalous nucleotide sharing. TCRdb took over this immuneACCESS table, retaining in-frame rearrangements with V and J assigned. Such tables are incomplete; in checked studies, under half of the missing clones stem from an unresolved V gene, and the remainder is unexplained. Clone size and V and J calls were adopted from that table, with D and trimming inferred from the DNA. The sample table holds some 210,000 clones, of which about four fifths were seen once. Approximately 10% of the sample goes to the ten largest clones.

The cohort was made up of 650 to 700 healthy bone marrow donors. Cohort members were all nominally healthy when sampled, although unrecorded immune exposures were likely present. The donor tested CMV seropositive, placing the donor among the 250 to 350 seropositive members of the cohort. Each donor provided a peripheral blood sample, and peripheral blood mononuclear cells were used for TCR beta sequencing. The Qiagen DNeasy Blood Extraction Kit was used to extract genomic DNA from the blood cell samples. Comment on this clone: Its binding antigen is unknown. There are no base qualities to consult, and no much larger clone falls within one base.

In the germline V gene, CDR1 corresponds to ENHRY and CDR2 to SYGVKD. The junction carries 11 bases between V and J, which are trimmed by 7 bases and 7 bases respectively. Counted from cysteine to phenylalanine, this CDR3 has 13 amino acids. Left in the record is the CDR3 DNA by itself, 39 bases read in frame from the first base. This sequence originates from a woman between 50 and 59 years old in good health and CMV-seropositive. The rearrangement combines TRBV10-3 with TRBJ1-6, with a tentative D gene TRBD1 over 5 matching bases. Sequencing input: PBMCs. The CDR3 region has the sequence CAIKDTPNSPLHF. The sequence in DNA is TGTGCCATCAAGGACACTCCGAATTCACCCCTCCACTTT.